The T cell receptor (beta chain) under discussion was sequenced for a study of regulatory dendritic cells for organ transplantation. Study-wide points: Naive T cells showed high diversity, memory cells less, memory CD8+ least.

Details on this clone: Its antigen is still unknown.

CFSE-labeled sorted T cells met regulatory or mature dendritic cells for 4 to 6 days. Sequencing was performed with immunoSEQ multiplex PCR; in TCRdb, only in-frame clones are kept and a portion is missing. The sample consists of some 11,000 clones, 75% to 80% of them appearing once. Sequencing was performed on naive CD8+ T cells from blood cultured with regulatory dendritic cells. Stated subset: CD45RA+ naive T cells. This TCR was recovered from a human donor in good health.

DNA of the CDR3: TGTGCCAGCAGCTTATCCTCGGGGGACAATGAGCAGTTCTTC. The encoded protein is CASSLSSGDNEQFF. The chain combines TRBV11-2 with TRBJ2-1, with a weak D call TRBD2 (6 bases). Germline V gene lookup returns CDR1 SGHAT and CDR2 FQNNGV. V was pared by 2 bases and J by 5 bases, with 10 bases between. CDR3 size: 14 residues.